The rows below give T cell receptor beta chains drawn from one sample of a study of blood T cell repertoires in COVID-19. Measured with immunoSEQ multiplex PCR; TCRdb has only the in-frame clones, and not every one. In the table there are hundreds of thousands of clones, 92% of which are singletons. The source material was peripheral blood. These TCRs come from a man aged 55 to 70 with COVID-19, enrolled during active disease. CDR3s include the opening cysteine and the closing phenylalanine or tryptophan. A D gene is named only where the DNA matches it firmly. A row's size may be missing; if present it is once, few, many or a size class.

cdr3_aa: CASSEYSVRDTEAFF
cdr3_nt: TGTGCCAGCAGTGAGTACTCCGTCCGGGACACTGAAGCTTTCTTT
clone_size: NA
j_call: TRBJ1-1
v_call: TRBV6-1
d_call: NA

cdr3_aa: CASSYSGQGYNSPLHF
cdr3_nt: TGTGCCAGCAGTTACTCGGGACAGGGGTATAATTCACCCCTCCACTTT
clone_size: NA
j_call: TRBJ1-6
v_call: TRBV6-5
d_call: TRBD1

cdr3_aa: CASSLRGQGANSGANVLTF
cdr3_nt: TGTGCCAGCAGCTTACGGGGACAGGGCGCCAACTCTGGGGCCAACGTCCTGACTTTC
clone_size: once
j_call: TRBJ2-6
v_call: TRBV7-3
d_call: TRBD1

cdr3_aa: CASSESGRGNTGELFF
cdr3_nt: TGCGCCAGCAGTGAGTCGGGTAGGGGGAACACCGGGGAGCTGTTTTTT
clone_size: NA
j_call: TRBJ2-2
v_call: TRBV10-1
d_call: NA

cdr3_aa: CASSDSYRGRRQPQHF
cdr3_nt: TGTGCCAGCAGTGATAGTTACAGGGGGCGGAGGCAGCCCCAGCATTTT
clone_size: once
j_call: TRBJ1-5
v_call: TRBV6-1
d_call: TRBD1

cdr3_aa: CASSGDSRVGTDTQYF
cdr3_nt: TGTGCCAGCAGCGGGGACTCCAGGGTCGGTACAGATACGCAGTATTTT
clone_size: NA
j_call: TRBJ2-3
v_call: TRBV9
d_call: NA

cdr3_aa: CASSPQTGEPQHF
cdr3_nt: TGTGCCAGCTCACCACAGACAGGGGAGCCCCAGCATTTT
clone_size: NA
j_call: TRBJ1-5
v_call: TRBV18
d_call: TRBD1

cdr3_aa: CAISESVGGGNTEAFF
cdr3_nt: TGTGCCATCAGTGAGTCGGTTGGGGGGGGGAACACTGAAGCTTTCTTT
clone_size: NA
j_call: TRBJ1-1
v_call: TRBV10-3
d_call: NA

cdr3_aa: CASSPEAQREQYF
cdr3_nt: TGTGCCAGCAGCCCTGAGGCCCAGCGGGAGCAGTACTTC
clone_size: NA
j_call: TRBJ2-7
v_call: TRBV5-4
d_call: NA

cdr3_aa: CATSRQQGDRQPQHF
cdr3_nt: TGTGCCACCAGCAGACAACAGGGGGATCGACAGCCCCAGCATTTT
clone_size: NA
j_call: TRBJ1-5
v_call: TRBV15
d_call: TRBD1

cdr3_aa: CASSQVGRAANYGYTF
cdr3_nt: TGTGCCAGCAGCCAAGTTGGCAGGGCTGCTAACTATGGCTACACCTTC
clone_size: NA
j_call: TRBJ1-2
v_call: TRBV3-1/TRBV3-2
d_call: NA

cdr3_aa: CASRESGSGNEQFF
cdr3_nt: TGCGCCAGCAGAGAAAGCGGGAGCGGGAATGAGCAGTTCTTC
clone_size: NA
j_call: TRBJ2-1
v_call: TRBV10-2
d_call: TRBD2

cdr3_aa: CASSQDIDNEQFF
cdr3_nt: TGTGCCAGCAGCCAAGATATAGACAATGAGCAGTTCTTC
clone_size: once
j_call: TRBJ2-1
v_call: TRBV3-1/TRBV3-2
d_call: NA

cdr3_aa: CASSYRQGITEAFF
cdr3_nt: TGTGCCAGCAGTTACAGGCAGGGGATCACTGAAGCTTTCTTT
clone_size: NA
j_call: TRBJ1-1
v_call: TRBV6-2/TRBV6-3
d_call: NA

cdr3_aa: CASRRMGGSYNEQFF
cdr3_nt: TGTGCCAGCAGACGTATGGGGGGTTCCTACAATGAGCAGTTCTTC
clone_size: NA
j_call: TRBJ2-1
v_call: TRBV27
d_call: NA

cdr3_aa: CASSLTAGTSGGYNEQFF
cdr3_nt: TGTGCCAGCAGCTTAACGGCCGGGACTAGCGGGGGGTACAATGAGCAGTTCTTC
clone_size: NA
j_call: TRBJ2-1
v_call: TRBV7-3
d_call: TRBD2

cdr3_aa: CASSTTASGEQYF
cdr3_nt: TGCGCCAGCAGCACAACCGCATCGGGCGAGCAGTACTTC
clone_size: few
j_call: TRBJ2-7
v_call: TRBV5-1
d_call: NA

cdr3_aa: CASSFEGGGREQYF
cdr3_nt: TGTGCCAGCAGCTTCGAAGGGGGCGGTCGGGAGCAGTACTTC
clone_size: NA
j_call: TRBJ2-7
v_call: TRBV7-9
d_call: TRBD1

cdr3_aa: CASSSSPTTGRYEQYF
cdr3_nt: TGCGCCAGCAGCTCCTCCCCGACGACAGGGCGGTACGAGCAGTACTTC
clone_size: once
j_call: TRBJ2-7
v_call: TRBV5-1
d_call: TRBD1

cdr3_aa: CASSLGPPGANVLTF
cdr3_nt: TGTGCCAGCAGCTTAGGGCCTCCTGGGGCCAACGTCCTGACTTTC
clone_size: NA
j_call: TRBJ2-6
v_call: TRBV11-3
d_call: NA

cdr3_aa: CASSRDNTYEQYF
cdr3_nt: TGCGCCAGCAGCCGGGACAACACCTACGAGCAGTACTTC
clone_size: NA
j_call: TRBJ2-7
v_call: TRBV5-1
d_call: NA

cdr3_aa: CASSEWGGDDEQFF
cdr3_nt: TGTGCCAGCAGTGAATGGGGCGGGGACGATGAGCAGTTCTTC
clone_size: once
j_call: TRBJ2-1
v_call: TRBV25-1
d_call: NA

cdr3_aa: CASGLIGQGAYEQYF
cdr3_nt: TGTGCTAGTGGTTTAATCGGACAGGGGGCCTACGAGCAGTACTTC
clone_size: NA
j_call: TRBJ2-7
v_call: TRBV12-5
d_call: TRBD1

cdr3_aa: CASSAGGGDPPNVLTF
cdr3_nt: TGTGCCAGCAGCGCGGGGGGCGGGGATCCGCCCAACGTCCTGACTTTC
clone_size: few
j_call: TRBJ2-6
v_call: TRBV6-2/TRBV6-3
d_call: TRBD2

cdr3_aa: CASSRTLTSGGTLQYF
cdr3_nt: TGTGCCAGCAGCCGCACCCTGACTAGCGGGGGTACTCTGCAGTACTTC
clone_size: NA
j_call: TRBJ2-7
v_call: TRBV14
d_call: TRBD2

cdr3_aa: CASSGTVIVEQYF
cdr3_nt: TGTGCCAGCAGTGGGACAGTCATAGTCGAGCAGTACTTC
clone_size: NA
j_call: TRBJ2-7
v_call: TRBV2
d_call: NA

cdr3_aa: CASNNLGGYEQYF
cdr3_nt: TGTGCCAGCAACAATTTGGGGGGGTACGAGCAGTACTTC
clone_size: NA
j_call: TRBJ2-7
v_call: TRBV6-5
d_call: TRBD2

cdr3_aa: CASSPSTSGSTDTQYF
cdr3_nt: TGCGCCAGCAGCCCCTCTACTAGCGGGAGCACAGATACGCAGTATTTT
clone_size: NA
j_call: TRBJ2-3
v_call: TRBV5-1
d_call: TRBD2

cdr3_aa: CASSFLSTDTQYF
cdr3_nt: TGTGCCAGCAGCTTCCTCAGCACAGATACGCAGTATTTT
clone_size: NA
j_call: TRBJ2-3
v_call: TRBV11-2
d_call: NA

cdr3_aa: CASSVRGSGTDTQYF
cdr3_nt: TGTGCCAGCAGCGTACGCGGGAGCGGCACAGATACGCAGTATTTT
clone_size: NA
j_call: TRBJ2-3
v_call: TRBV9
d_call: TRBD2

cdr3_aa: CATRRGGGNGDTQYF
cdr3_nt: TGTGCCACCCGAAGAGGGGGCGGGAACGGCGATACGCAGTATTTT
clone_size: NA
j_call: TRBJ2-3
v_call: TRBV19
d_call: NA

cdr3_aa: CASRRTGEGDTQYF
cdr3_nt: TGTGCCAGCAGGCGGACAGGGGAGGGAGATACGCAGTATTTT
clone_size: NA
j_call: TRBJ2-3
v_call: TRBV27
d_call: TRBD1

cdr3_aa: CASSPSGYGYTF
cdr3_nt: TGTGCCAGCAGTCCCTCAGGGTATGGCTACACCTTC
clone_size: NA
j_call: TRBJ1-2
v_call: TRBV28
d_call: NA

cdr3_aa: CASSPLAPYEQYF
cdr3_nt: TGTGCCAGCAGCCCACTAGCTCCCTACGAGCAGTACTTC
clone_size: NA
j_call: TRBJ2-7
v_call: TRBV27
d_call: NA

cdr3_aa: CASSYLRGTANEQYF
cdr3_nt: TGTGCCAGCAGTTACTTGAGGGGGACGGCGAACGAGCAGTACTTC
clone_size: NA
j_call: TRBJ2-7
v_call: TRBV6-6
d_call: NA